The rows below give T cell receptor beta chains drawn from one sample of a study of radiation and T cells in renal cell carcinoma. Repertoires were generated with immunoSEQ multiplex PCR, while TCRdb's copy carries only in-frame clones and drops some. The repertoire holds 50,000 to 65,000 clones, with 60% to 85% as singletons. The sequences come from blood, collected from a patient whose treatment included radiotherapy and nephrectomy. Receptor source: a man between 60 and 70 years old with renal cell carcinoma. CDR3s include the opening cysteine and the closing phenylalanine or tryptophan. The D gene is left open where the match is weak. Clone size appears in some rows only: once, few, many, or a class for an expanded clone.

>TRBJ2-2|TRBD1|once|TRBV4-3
CASSQGDRATGELFF
TGCGCCAGCAGCCAGGGGGACAGGGCCACCGGGGAGCTGTTTTTT
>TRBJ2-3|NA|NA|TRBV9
CASSVAGGGGASDTQYF
TGTGCCAGCAGCGTAGCTGGGGGCGGAGGGGCCTCAGATACGCAGTATTTT
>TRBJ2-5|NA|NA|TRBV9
CASTADSLGETQYF
TGTGCCAGCACCGCGGACAGTCTGGGAGAGACCCAGTACTTC
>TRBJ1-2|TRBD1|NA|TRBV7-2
CASSLSTGGRYGYTF
TGTGCCAGCAGCTTAAGCACAGGGGGACGTTATGGCTACACCTTC
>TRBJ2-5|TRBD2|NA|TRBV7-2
CASSSRTSGGAETQYF
TGTGCCAGCAGCAGCCGGACTAGCGGGGGGGCGGAGACCCAGTACTTC
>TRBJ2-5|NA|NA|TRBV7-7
CASSLRYQEETQYF
TGTGCCAGCAGCTTACGATATCAGGAAGAGACCCAGTACTTC
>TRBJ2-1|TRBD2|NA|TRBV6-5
CASRASGVYNEQFF
TGTGCCAGCAGAGCTAGCGGGGTCTACAATGAGCAGTTCTTC
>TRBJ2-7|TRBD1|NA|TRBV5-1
CASSLGTGLTYEQYF
TGCGCCAGCAGCTTAGGGACAGGGTTAACCTACGAGCAGTACTTC
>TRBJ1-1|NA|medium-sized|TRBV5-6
CASSLGAGDTEAFF
TGTGCCAGCAGCTTGGGGGCCGGAGACACTGAAGCTTTCTTT
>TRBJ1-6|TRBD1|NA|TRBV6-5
CASSTGQARNSPLHF
TGTGCCAGCAGTACTGGACAGGCTCGGAATTCACCCCTCCACTTT
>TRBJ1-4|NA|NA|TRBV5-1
CASSLDQGTGEKLFF
TGCGCCAGCAGCTTGGATCAGGGTACAGGGGAAAAACTGTTTTTT
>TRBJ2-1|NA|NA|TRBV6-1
CATRVWENDEQFF
TGTGCCACCCGGGTATGGGAGAACGATGAGCAGTTCTTC
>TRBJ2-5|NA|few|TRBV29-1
CSVHNVPKETQYF
TGCAGCGTTCATAACGTCCCAAAAGAGACCCAGTACTTC
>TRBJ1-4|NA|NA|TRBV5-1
CASSLTEPTNEKLFF
TGCGCCAGCAGCTTGACAGAACCAACTAATGAAAAACTGTTTTTT
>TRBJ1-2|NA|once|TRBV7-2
CASSLVQDLNGYTF
TGTGCCAGCAGCTTAGTTCAGGATCTTAATGGCTACACCTTC
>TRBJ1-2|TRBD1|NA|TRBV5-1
CASSSTGTGDRLDGYTF
TGCGCCAGCAGCTCCACCGGGACAGGGGATAGGTTGGATGGCTACACCTTC
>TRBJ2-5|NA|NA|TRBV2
CASTRTEQETQYF
TGTGCCAGCACCCGGACTGAACAAGAGACCCAGTACTTC
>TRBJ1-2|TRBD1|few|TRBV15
CATSRKKGTVANYGYTF
TGTGCCACCAGCAGGAAAAAAGGGACAGTAGCTAACTATGGCTACACCTTC
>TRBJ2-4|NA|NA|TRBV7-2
CASTTGRGAKNIQYF
TGTGCCAGCACTACGGGGCGAGGAGCCAAAAACATTCAGTACTTC
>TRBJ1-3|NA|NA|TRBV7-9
CASSITTLGAIGNTIYF
TGTGCCAGCAGCATAACCACCTTGGGGGCGATTGGAAACACCATATATTTT
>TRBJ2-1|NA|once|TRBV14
CASSQDSGFREQFF
TGTGCCAGCAGCCAAGATTCAGGATTCCGTGAGCAGTTCTTC
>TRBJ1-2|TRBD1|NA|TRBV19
CASSMTLGQPNPYGYTF
TGTGCCAGTAGTATGACCCTGGGACAGCCAAACCCTTATGGCTACACCTTC
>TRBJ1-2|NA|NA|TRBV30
CAFQLQVYDGYTF
TGTGCCTTTCAACTTCAGGTCTACGATGGCTACACCTTC
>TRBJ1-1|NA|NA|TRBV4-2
CASSPGRGERVGPEAFF
TGTGCCAGCAGCCCTGGGAGGGGGGAGCGGGTCGGCCCTGAAGCTTTCTTT
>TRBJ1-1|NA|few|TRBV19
CASSSWRLGELNTEAFF
TGTGCCAGTAGTTCCTGGCGTTTGGGAGAACTGAACACTGAAGCTTTCTTT
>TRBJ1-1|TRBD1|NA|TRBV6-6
CASWTGTLLNTEAFF
TGTGCCAGCTGGACAGGGACCCTACTGAACACTGAAGCTTTCTTT
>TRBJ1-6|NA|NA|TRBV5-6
CASTRGFGPYSPLHF
TGTGCCAGCACAAGAGGATTTGGGCCATACTCACCCCTCCACTTT
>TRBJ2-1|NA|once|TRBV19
CASSPRTGNNEQFF
TGTGCCAGTAGTCCCCGGACTGGAAACAATGAGCAGTTCTTC
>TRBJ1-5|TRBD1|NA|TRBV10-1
CASSEIRDRIDQPQHF
TGCGCCAGCAGTGAGATTCGGGACAGGATAGATCAGCCCCAGCATTTT
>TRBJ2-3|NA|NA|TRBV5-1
CASSPRLGTDTQYF
TGCGCCAGCAGCCCTAGACTGGGCACAGATACGCAGTATTTT
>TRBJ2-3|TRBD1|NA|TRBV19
CASSRQDRSTDTQYF
TGTGCCAGTAGTAGGCAGGACAGGAGCACAGATACGCAGTATTTT
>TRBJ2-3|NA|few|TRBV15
CATSRVGETATDTQYF
TGTGCCACCAGCAGAGTGGGGGAAACTGCCACAGATACGCAGTATTTT
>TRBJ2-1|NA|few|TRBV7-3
CASSLLTGVDEQFF
TGTGCCAGCAGCCTCCTGACGGGAGTCGATGAGCAGTTCTTC
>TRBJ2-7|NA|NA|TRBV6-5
CASSYDLGPYEQYF
TGTGCCAGCAGTTACGACTTGGGACCCTACGAGCAGTACTTC
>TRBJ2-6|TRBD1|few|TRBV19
CASSVGTAQPGANVLTF
TGTGCCAGTAGTGTAGGGACAGCGCAGCCTGGGGCCAACGTCCTGACTTTC
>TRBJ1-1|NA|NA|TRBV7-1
CAREEDLSNTEAFF
TGTGCCAGAGAGGAGGACCTTTCGAACACTGAAGCTTTCTTT
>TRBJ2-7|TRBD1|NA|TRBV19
CASSPRDRGPYEQYF
TGTGCCAGTAGCCCACGGGACAGGGGGCCCTACGAGCAGTACTTC
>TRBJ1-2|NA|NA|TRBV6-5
CSSRDIYGYTF
TGTTCTTCCCGGGACATTTATGGCTACACCTTC
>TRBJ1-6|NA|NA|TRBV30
CAWRVDGDNSPLHF
TGTGCCTGGAGGGTGGACGGTGACAATTCACCCCTCCACTTT
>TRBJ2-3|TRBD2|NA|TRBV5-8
CASSSHTSGYTDTQYF
TGTGCCAGCAGTTCACATACTAGCGGGTACACAGATACGCAGTATTTT
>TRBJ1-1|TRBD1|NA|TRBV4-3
CASSKGQGALRTEAFF
TGCGCCAGCAGCAAAGGACAGGGGGCGTTAAGAACTGAAGCTTTCTTT
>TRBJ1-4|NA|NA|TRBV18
CASSPDPELKEKLFF
TGTGCCAGCTCACCAGACCCGGAATTGAAGGAAAAACTGTTTTTT
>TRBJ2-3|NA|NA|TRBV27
CASSFLQGREQYF
TGTGCCAGCAGTTTTCTACAGGGAAGGGAGCAGTATTTT
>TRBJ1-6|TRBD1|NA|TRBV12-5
CASGLVWDRGLGSPLHF
TGTGCTAGTGGTTTGGTATGGGACAGGGGGCTCGGTTCACCCCTCCACTTT
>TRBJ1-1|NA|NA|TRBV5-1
CASSVRSGTETEAFF
TGCGCCAGCAGCGTGCGGTCAGGTACGGAGACTGAAGCTTTCTTT
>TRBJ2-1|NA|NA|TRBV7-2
CASGSRSSYNEQFF
TGTGCCAGCGGTTCTCGGAGCTCCTACAATGAGCAGTTCTTC
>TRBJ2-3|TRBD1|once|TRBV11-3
CASSLDRAGGWDTQYF
TGTGCCAGCAGCTTAGATCGTGCAGGGGGCTGGGATACGCAGTATTTT
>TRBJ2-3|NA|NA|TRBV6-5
CASSSKGTPSTDTQYF
TGTGCCAGCAGTTCCAAAGGGACTCCAAGCACAGATACGCAGTATTTT
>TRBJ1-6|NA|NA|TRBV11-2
CASSGGWSSYNSPLHF
TGTGCCAGCTCGGGGGGCTGGAGCTCCTATAATTCACCCCTCCACTTT
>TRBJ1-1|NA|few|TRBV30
CAWSPRVEAFF
TGTGCCTGGAGTCCCCGGGTCGAAGCTTTCTTT
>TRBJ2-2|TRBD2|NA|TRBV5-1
CASSWGLAGHGGELFF
TGCGCCAGCAGCTGGGGACTAGCGGGCCATGGCGGGGAGCTGTTTTTT